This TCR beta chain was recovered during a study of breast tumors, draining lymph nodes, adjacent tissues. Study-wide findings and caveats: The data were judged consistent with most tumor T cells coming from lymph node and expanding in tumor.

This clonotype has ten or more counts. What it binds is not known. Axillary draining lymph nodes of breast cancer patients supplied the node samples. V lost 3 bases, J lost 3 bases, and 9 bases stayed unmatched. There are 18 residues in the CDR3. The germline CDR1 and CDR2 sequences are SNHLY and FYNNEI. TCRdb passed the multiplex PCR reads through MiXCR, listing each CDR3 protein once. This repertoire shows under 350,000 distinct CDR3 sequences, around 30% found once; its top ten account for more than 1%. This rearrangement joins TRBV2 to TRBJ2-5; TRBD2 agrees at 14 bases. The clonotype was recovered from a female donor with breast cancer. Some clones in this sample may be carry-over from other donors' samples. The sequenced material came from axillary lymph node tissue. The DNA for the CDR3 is TGTGCCAGCAGTGACCGACTAGCGGGAGGGCCGGTAGAAGAGACCCAGTACTTC. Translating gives CASSDRLAGGPVEETQYF.